The following is a T cell receptor beta chain sequence with its context. Its antigen is currently not known. No base qualities exist here, and no much larger clone lies one base off it. Using the deep immunoSEQ assay, TCR CDR3 regions were amplified from genomic DNA by multiplex PCR. Genomic DNA extracted from each cell subset was distributed evenly over all wells of several immunoSEQ 96-well plates, and each plate served as one replicate. For unsorted PBMC, roughly 270 ng genomic DNA, equal to around 30,000 T cell genomes, was loaded into each replicate PCR. Ten immunoSEQ deep assay plates were used to sequence the unsorted PBMC genomic DNA. The purified libraries were quantified using a Qubit 3.0 fluorometer, sized with a Bioanalyzer 2100, and then quantified again using the KAPA Library Quantification kit. Every immunoSEQ 96-well plate was sequenced on a separate single-read 150-cycle Illumina NextSeq 550 flow cell. The authors processed their data as follows. Because only junctional sequences without quality scores were contained in the immunoSEQ output, filtering matching that applied to full-length reads could not be performed. Sequences were annotated with PyIR, a Python wrapper for IgBLAST v1.9, and V/J genes and CDR3 were assigned using IMGT germline references. Reads were filtered out if the reads had weak V/J assignments (E-value above 1e-6), no CDR3, stop codons, out-of-frame junctions, or ambiguous translated residues. A V3J clonotype was defined by an identical inferred V gene, J gene, and CDR3 amino acid sequence. Percentage overlap between repertoires was calculated by dividing the number of shared unique clonotypes by the size of the smaller repertoire. Richness of each repertoire was evaluated using RTK rarefaction, the Chao1 estimator, and Recon v2.1 estimates of unobserved clonotypes. Entries here come from immuneACCESS through TCRdb and include only in-frame sequences with V and J called. Some clones fail to appear in such tables; in the studies checked, an unresolved V gene covers under half of the shortfall, and the cause of the remainder is unknown. For V, J and clone size, that table is used; D and trimming come from the DNA. The sample data list approximately 470,000 clones, and roughly 80% of these were observed just once. Of the sample, roughly 13% is held by the ten largest clones.

These data originate in a study of shared clonotypes between healthy human individuals (dated by TCRdb to 2018 to 2021). General notes on the study: The cohort comprised a couple of women and three men aged 18 to 49 years. The study deeply sequenced blood TCR repertoires of about 5 healthy adults to estimate repertoire size and the extent of clonotype sharing between individuals. Each donor's leukapheresis produced roughly between roughly 0.94 and 9.5 billion PBMCs. Libraries were prepared and TCR repertoires were sequenced by different laboratories using diverse techniques, in order to increase sequencing depth and limit assay-specific biases.

Results and caveats for the whole study, not just this receptor: Sampling was limited to blood, and TCR repertoires in tissue likely differ from TCR repertoires in blood. Pairwise subsampling led to the expectation that sequencing depth would affect the degree of clonotype sharing among donors. Because the study included only a small number of donors, the genetic and exposure-history diversity represented was limited.

The CDR3 starts with the cysteine, ends with the phenylalanine, and has 13 residues. The only DNA kept is the CDR3, 39 bases in frame from the first base. The germline V gene yields SGHRS for CDR1 and YFSETQ for CDR2. V sheds 4 bases and J sheds 3 bases, leaving 8 bases between their ends. The donors were healthy, HIV-negative adults with no recently reported acute infections or vaccinations. All donors were Caucasian adults living in Nashville, Tennessee, USA. In the unsorted samples, 70 million to 95 million PBMCs were counted, and genomic DNA was extracted using the QIAamp DNA Blood Mini kit. After blood collection by leukapheresis, PBMCs were isolated using Ficoll-Histopaque density gradient centrifugation and then cryopreserved in the vapor phase of liquid nitrogen.

Input material: PBMCs. The sequence links TRBV5-1 to TRBJ1-5, with no reliable assignment of the D segment. This receptor was identified in a woman aged 40 to 49 in good health. Some clones in this sample may be carry-over from other donors' samples. The sequenced DNA is TGCGCCAGCAGCCTGGTCCCCAATCAGCCCCAGCATTTT. This yields the protein CASSLVPNQPQHF. The CDR3 plus the reference TRBV5-1 and TRBJ1-5 genes for the other parts give the full variable domain: KAGVTQTPRYLIKTRGQQVTLSCSPISGHRSVSWYQQTPGQGLQFLFEYFSETQRNKGNFPGRFSGRQFSNSRSEMNVSTLELGDSALYLCASSLVPNQPQHFGDGTRLSIL.